The source of this TCR beta chain is a study of beta chain features in type 1 diabetes. Study-level findings and limits: Cells with high TCR expression could be over-represented when cDNA is sequenced. In all four CD4+ subsets, TCRB CDR3 length was significantly, moderately reduced in type 1 diabetes. Relative to healthy donors, patients appeared to have naive, central memory and Treg TCRB repertoires that were more similar.

Expressed TCRB transcripts were sequenced because the isolated RNA had all been reverse transcribed beforehand. Sequenced by immunoSEQ multiplex PCR; TCRdb stores in-frame clones only, minus some. Of under 450,000 clones in the sample, about 15% were seen once. Comment on this clone: Its antigen is unknown.

Sequencing was done on a sample of naive CD4+ T cells from blood. The receptor comes from a woman aged 18-29 years in good health.

CDR3 DNA: TGCAGCGTTGTACAGGGCGGTGAAAAACTGTTTTTT. It translates to CSVVQGGEKLFF. The rearrangement joins TRBV29-1 to TRBJ1-4, with D perhaps matching TRBD1 (6 bases). Germline V gene lookup returns CDR1 SQVTM and CDR2 ANQGSEA. This CDR3 spans 12 amino acids. V was clipped by 4 bases and J by 7 bases, with 10 bases between them.